This T cell receptor (beta chain) stems from a study of blood T cell repertoires in COVID-19 (dated by TCRdb to 2020 to 2021). Regarding the complete study: Samples from collaborators originated in the United States, Italy and Spain and spanned both the acute and convalescent phases of COVID-19. The repertoires were released in a freely available public database meant as a resource for research on the immune response to SARS-CoV-2. A de-identified subject ID, COVID-19 status, age in years and sex were almost always included in the sample metadata. Deeply sampled blood TCRbeta repertoires from subjects exposed to, actively infected with, or recovered from COVID-19 were included in the dataset. The samples were drawn from the first 160 participants of the ongoing ImmuneRACE study and from 950 to 1,500 subjects provided by 6 global collaborators. Where available, HLA class I and class II types were obtained from metadata supplied by the sample provider rather than from assay-based typing. The prospective study material was composed of cDNA or gDNA derived from T cells, B-cell-depleted T cells, or PBMCs. Overall results and qualifications from the work: The quantity of clinical and demographic metadata differed by source and by participant and was supplied without curation.

The immunoSEQ Assay, a bias-controlled multiplex PCR, was used to amplify TCRbeta CDR3 regions from genomic DNA. The study's own analysis went as follows. The number of nucleated cells in each sample was estimated by amplification of reference gene primers within the assay. Sequence reads were collapsed and filtered to measure the absolute abundance of every unique TCRbeta CDR3 rearrangement. For each sample, productive Simpson clonality was calculated as the square root of Simpson's diversity index over productive rearrangements. What TCRdb holds here is the immuneACCESS table cut down to in-frame rearrangements. Part of the clones is not present; checked against another copy, under half of the missing clones reflect an unresolved V gene, and the others are unexplained. V, J and clone size were drawn from that table, and D and trimming were deduced from the DNA. Recorded for this sample are roughly 430,000 clones; approximately 88% of them occurred a single time. The top ten clonotypes cover approximately 2% of the sample.

About this clone: The target of this receptor is not known. Per-base qualities were not stored, and no clone one base away is much larger.

From cysteine to phenylalanine, the CDR3 is 16 amino acids long. Only the CDR3 part of the read is kept: 48 bases, read in frame from the first base. The germline V gene provides CDR1 SGDLS and CDR2 YYNGEE. After removal of 0 bases from V and 4 bases from J, the junction retains 7 bases not matched to a gene. Enrolling through a virtual design, the prospective study's participants ranged in age from about 18 to 89 years and lived across some 23 United States geographic areas. In the prospective study, cohorts were assigned on the basis of participant-reported clinical history obtained from a screening survey and a study questionnaire. In the prospective study, whole blood, serum and a nasopharyngeal or oropharyngeal swab were collected from each participant by mobile phlebotomists. Prospective study participants could optionally give additional blood draws and questionnaires over an approximately 2-month period. Blood samples from the prospective study were shipped frozen or at room temperature prior to DNA extraction.

The TCR was taken from a woman between 35 and 50 years old with acute COVID-19. The sample consisted of PBMCs or T cells enriched from blood (not recorded which). The chain is encoded by TRBV9 joined to TRBJ2-5; 9 bases in the middle match TRBD2. The CDR3 has the sequence CASSVAGGGAGETQYF. The bases are TGTGCCAGCAGCGTAGCTGGCGGGGGGGCGGGAGAGACCCAGTACTTC.